This paragraph reports one T cell receptor (beta chain). Which antigen it targets is not known. The sample holds no much larger clone one base away, and base qualities are not on file. The junction carries 8 bases between V and J, which are trimmed by 2 bases and 6 bases respectively. The CDR3 measures 11 amino acids from cysteine to phenylalanine. The CDR3 DNA has 33 bases and is translated from base 1. Via the germline V gene (reference sequence), CDR1 is GTSNPN and CDR2 SVGIG. The record originates from a study of shared clonotypes between healthy human individuals (dated by TCRdb to the early 2020s). Regarding the study in general: A few men and a couple of women, aged 18 to 49 years, made up the cohort. Per donor, three plates each were used for CD4 naive and CD4 memory, two for CD8 naive, and one for CD8 memory. Between about 0.8 and 8.9 billion PBMCs per donor were obtained by leukapheresis. To increase sequencing depth and limit assay-specific biases, different laboratories used diverse techniques to prepare libraries and sequence TCR repertoires. The study deeply sequenced blood TCR repertoires of five healthy adults to estimate repertoire size and the extent of clonotype sharing between individuals.

The donors were healthy, HIV-negative adults who had no recently reported acute infections or vaccinations. Every donor was a Caucasian adult living in Nashville, Tennessee, USA. CD4+ T cells were enriched through magnetic negative selection, after which naive cells were positively selected on CD45RA and the remaining negative fraction served as the memory subset. Blood was collected by leukapheresis, and PBMCs were isolated by Ficoll-Histopaque density gradient centrifugation and then cryopreserved in liquid nitrogen vapor phase. Purity and quantity of every magnetically sorted T cell population were checked by analytical flow cytometry. Genomic DNA was isolated from every sorted fraction and measured by UV absorbance on a Nanodrop 2000c. General study outcomes and caveats: The genetic and exposure-history diversity represented was limited by the small number of donors. Pairwise subsampling indicated that sequencing depth was expected to affect the degree of clonotype sharing among donors. Across a handful of donors, approximately 5% of naive CD4, roughly 3.3% of naive CD8, around 2.5% of memory CD4, and approximately 0.42% of memory CD8 clonotypes were shared. Sampling was restricted to blood, and TCR repertoires in tissue are likely to differ from TCR repertoires in blood. Even with the large sequencing depth, rarefaction of the sorted-subset datasets indicated that sequencing was incomplete. Estimated clonotype richness was generally larger for naive than for memory subsets. Higher generation probabilities were observed for clonotypes shared by all four sorted-subset donors than for non-shared clonotypes.

Using the deep immunoSEQ assay, TCR CDR3 regions were amplified from genomic DNA by multiplex PCR. Genomic DNA extracted from each cell subset was distributed evenly over all wells of several immunoSEQ 96-well plates, and each plate served as one replicate. For sorted subsets, about 200 ng genomic DNA, equal to 25,000 to 35,000 T cell genomes, was loaded into each replicate PCR. Purified libraries were measured with a Qubit 3.0 fluorometer, size-checked on a Bioanalyzer 2100, and measured again with the KAPA Library Quantification kit. A separate single-read 150-cycle Illumina NextSeq 550 flow cell was used to sequence each immunoSEQ 96-well plate. Processing in the source paper ran as follows. Because only junctional sequences without quality scores were contained in the immunoSEQ output, filtering matching that applied to full-length reads could not be performed. Sequences were annotated with PyIR, a Python wrapper for IgBLAST v1.9, and V/J genes and CDR3 were assigned using IMGT germline references. Reads were filtered out if the reads had weak V/J assignments (E-value above 1e-6), no CDR3, stop codons, out-of-frame junctions, or ambiguous translated residues. V3J clonotypes were defined by identical inferred V gene, J gene, and CDR3 amino acid sequence. The percentage overlap between two repertoires was calculated by dividing the number of shared unique clonotypes by the size of the smaller repertoire. Three approaches were used to assess repertoire richness: RTK rarefaction, the Chao1 estimator, and Recon v2.1 estimates of unobserved clonotypes. OLGA was used to compute generation probabilities for all TCRbeta clonotypes that the gDNA method yielded from a handful of donors. In its TCRdb copy, this immuneACCESS table keeps in-frame sequences only and misses some clones. Where compared with another copy, unresolved V genes explain less than half of these, and the others have no known cause. V, J and clone size derive from that table, while D and trimming were established from the DNA sequence. Recorded for this sample are about 2.4 million clones; under 95% of them occurred a single time. About 0.39% of the sample is in the top ten clones.

Sequenced material: naive CD4+ T cells from PBMCs. What this sample's cell subset or site label stands for: CD45RA+ positively selected. This receptor was taken from a man aged 18 to 29 in good health. Some clones in this sample may be carry-over from other donors' samples. The V and J genes are TRBV30 and TRBJ2-7, with the D gene call left open. Here is the DNA: TGTGCCTGGAGTCCCAGTGTCGAGCAGTACTTC. Its amino acids are CAWSPSVEQYF.